A single sample gave rise to the 20 T cell receptor beta chains below, sequenced in a study of cytomegalovirus exposure and HLA in healthy donors. It was with 60 Vbeta and 13 Jbeta primers that the PCR ran. The repertoire was sequenced with immunoSEQ multiplex PCR; TCRdb's copy has only in-frame clones and lacks some. The sample yields fewer than 200,000 clones, roughly 85% seen once. Sample: PBMCs. These receptors all stem from a man aged 40-55 years in good health and CMV-seronegative.

For this clone: One junction end does not reproduce the germline sequence, and a read error may be involved. V is TRBV7-9 and J is TRBJ2-3; TRBD2 aligns across 9 bases. This CDR3 region has 14 residues. Germline assignment: CDR1 SEHNR and CDR2 FQNEAQ (reference sequence). For the CDR3, the DNA is TGTTCCAGCAGCCTTAGCGGGAGCTCAGATACGCAGTATTTT. It specifies CSSSLSGSSDTQYF.

The chain recombines TRBV19 with TRBJ1-5; D uncertain. The CDR3 totals 15 residues. The V gene lost 1 base and the J gene lost 4 bases, with 11 bases spanning the gap. Germline CDR1 and CDR2: LNHDA and SQIVND (reference sequence). For the CDR3, the DNA is TGTGCCAGTAGTATAGTAAAAGAGTTAAATCAGCCCCAGCATTTT. As protein: CASSIVKELNQPQHF. The whole variable domain, filled in from reference TRBV19 and TRBJ1-5, reads DGGITQSPKYLFRKEGQNVTLSCEQNLNHDAMYWYRQDPGQGLRLIYYSQIVNDFQKGDIAEGYSVSREKKESFPLTVTSAQKNPTAFYLCASSIVKELNQPQHFGDGTRLSIL.

The V call is TRBV2, the J call TRBJ2-1; the match to TRBD2 covers 13 bases. Trimming at V came to 11 bases and at J to 8 bases, leaving 9 bases not matched to a gene. CDR1 is SNHLY, CDR2 FYNNEI, per germline. The CDR3 has 14 amino acids. CDR3 sequence: CARGTSGIGDEQFF. The CDR3 DNA reads as TGTGCCCGCGGGACTAGCGGGATAGGCGATGAGCAGTTCTTC.

The chain is built from TRBV2 and TRBJ2-1; 10 bases are a match to TRBD2. The CDR3 has 15 amino acids. The V gene end was trimmed by 4 bases and the J gene end by 8 bases; junction bases not matched to a gene: 8. Germline CDR1 and CDR2: SNHLY and FYNNEI. In DNA, the CDR3 is TGTGCCAGCAGTGCAAAGACTAGCGGGCGGGATGAGCAGTTCTTC. Translation gives CASSAKTSGRDEQFF.

The chain combines TRBV5-1 with TRBJ2-3, with 10 bases that match TRBD2. CDR1 is SGHRS and CDR2 is YFSETQ in the germline V gene. The junction had 2 bases not matched to a gene; V was cut back by 0 bases and J by 4 bases. This CDR3 comprises 15 residues. This CDR3 is CASSLGLAGADTQYF. CDR3 coding DNA: TGCGCCAGCAGCTTGGGCCTAGCGGGAGCAGATACGCAGTATTTT.

Only one count was recorded for this clone. The chain combines TRBV28 with TRBJ1-5, with TRBD1 matching 7 bases. Germline trimming cut 6 bases from V and 6 bases from J; bases unmatched to any gene: 17. From germline, CDR1 is MDHEN and CDR2 SYDVKM. The CDR3 runs to 17 residues. DNA of the CDR3: TGTGCCAGCAGCGGCGCGGGGACAGCCCCACGGGGTCAGCCCCAGCATTTT. It encodes CASSGAGTAPRGQPQHF.

The table lists this clone with a few counts. In the same sample, other DNA sequences code for this CDR3. This chain joins TRBV27 and TRBJ2-7; weak D call: TRBD2 (7 bases). Germline V gene lookup returns CDR1 MNHEY and CDR2 SMNVEV (reference sequence). Trimming removed 2 bases from V and 4 bases from J, with 12 bases in between. There are 14 residues in the CDR3. CDR3 in DNA: TGTGCCAGCAGTTTAAGTGGGAGGGGGTACGAGCAGTACTTC. Its protein is CASSLSGRGYEQYF.

V usage is TRBV19 and J usage is TRBJ2-3; D may be TRBD2 (5 bases). Germline V gene lookup returns CDR1 LNHDA and CDR2 SQIVND (reference sequence). With 9 bases removed from V and 2 bases from J, the gap between germline ends came to 9 bases. This CDR3 has 12 residues. The CDR3 here is CASRRDTDTQYF. DNA for the CDR3: TGTGCCAGCCGCCGGGACACAGATACGCAGTATTTT.

This clone was counted a single time. The chain combines TRBV10-1 with TRBJ2-7; 12 positions agree with TRBD2. V lost 3 bases and J lost 3; bases outside the gene matches: 9. This CDR3 has 17 residues. Germline CDR1 reads WNHNN; CDR2 reads SYGVQD (reference sequence). The CDR3 bases are TGCGCCAGCAGTGAACCGACTAGCGGGAGTAAACGCTACGAGCAGTACTTC. Protein: CASSEPTSGSKRYEQYF.

The chain carries TRBV2 and TRBJ2-1; the match to TRBD2 covers 8 bases. CDR3 length: 20 amino acids. Trimming at V came to 1 base and at J to 0 bases, leaving 14 bases not matched to a gene. The germline gives CDR1 SNHLY, CDR2 FYNNEI. DNA of the CDR3: TGTGCCAGCAGTGAAGGGCCCCGGCGTAGCGGGGCGAGCTCCTACAATGAGCAGTTCTTC. Its translation is CASSEGPRRSGASSYNEQFF.

A remark on this clone: Other DNA sequences in the same sample also yield this CDR3. The rearrangement joins TRBV28 to TRBJ2-3; 10 bases are a match to TRBD2. The CDR3 totals 16 residues. The V segment lost 5 bases and the J segment 1 base; nucleotides outside the gene matches: 6. Germline CDR1 is MDHEN and CDR2 is SYDVKM. CDR3 residues: CASSPSLAGGTDTQYF. In DNA, the CDR3 is TGTGCCAGCAGTCCCTCCCTAGCGGGAGGCACAGATACGCAGTATTTT.

The chain recombines TRBV27 with TRBJ2-7; tentatively, D is TRBD2 (5 bases). Trimming removed 8 bases from V and 2 bases from J, with 19 bases in between. Germline loops: CDR1 MNHEY, CDR2 SMNVEV (reference sequence). This CDR3 is built from 15 residues. The CDR3 is CASQEWKDGTYEQYF. The DNA of the CDR3 is TGTGCCAGCCAGGAATGGAAGGACGGGACCTACGAGCAGTACTTC.

The gene calls are TRBV6-5 and TRBJ2-1, with 9 bases lining up with TRBD2. Germline CDR1 reads MNHEY; CDR2 reads SVGAGI. V lost 5 bases to trimming and J lost 0 bases; unmatched junction nucleotides: 2. The CDR3 loop spans 15 amino acids. CDR3: CASSLAGSSYNEQFF. The CDR3 DNA is TGTGCCAGCAGTCTAGCGGGAAGCTCCTACAATGAGCAGTTCTTC.

The rearrangement uses TRBV5-1 and TRBJ2-5; D perhaps matches TRBD2 (5 bases). The tail of the sequence fits TRBJ2-7 better, so the J call may be wrong. CDR1 SGHRS and CDR2 YFSETQ come from the germline V gene. The CDR3 loop spans 14 amino acids. CDR3 sequence: CASSPPMGSDEQYF. In nucleotides, the CDR3 is TGCGCCAGCAGCCCTCCGATGGGGAGCGACGAGCAGTACTTC.

In this sample, this clone turned up once. The V call is TRBV5-4, the J call TRBJ2-3; 8 positions agree with TRBD2. CDR1 and CDR2 from the germline V gene are SGHNT and YYREEE (reference sequence). The trim removed 5 bases at V and 2 bases at J, leaving 10 bases unmatched. CDR3 length: 16 amino acids. The CDR3 here is CASRLTSGRPTDTQYF. The CDR3 DNA is TGTGCCAGCAGACTCACTAGCGGAAGGCCCACAGATACGCAGTATTTT.

J is TRBJ1-3 and V is TRBV4-1; TRBD1 agrees at 8 bases. The V segment lost 2 bases and the J segment 1 base; nucleotides outside the gene matches: 19. Per the germline V gene, CDR1 is MGHRA and CDR2 is YSYEKL. The CDR3 has 21 residues. The DNA of the CDR3 is TGCGCCAGCAGCCAAACGATGGGCCGGACAGGGTCATATCCATCTGGAAACACCATATATTTT. It yields the protein CASSQTMGRTGSYPSGNTIYF.

The chain links TRBV5-1 to TRBJ2-3, with unresolved D. This CDR3 spans 15 amino acids. V was shortened by 4 bases and J by 0 bases, with 12 bases between the two germline ends. Germline V CDR1 and CDR2: SGHRS, YFSETQ. CDR3 loop: CASSAEDSSTDTQYF. CDR3 in DNA: TGCGCCAGCAGCGCAGAGGATTCTAGCACAGATACGCAGTATTTT.

The genes are TRBV28 and TRBJ1-2, with 10 bases fitting TRBD1. V was pared by 4 bases and J by 8 bases, with 13 bases of the junction left unmatched. The CDR3 totals 16 residues. The V gene's germline CDR1 is MDHEN and CDR2 SYDVKM. The chain's CDR3 is CASSYLDRQGAGGYTF. CDR3 bases: TGTGCCAGCAGTTATCTAGATCGACAGGGGGCGGGGGGCTACACCTTC.

The rearrangement links TRBV27 to TRBJ2-3, with D possibly being TRBD2 (5 bases). The CDR3 runs to 14 residues. Per the germline V gene, CDR1 is MNHEY and CDR2 is SMNVEV (reference sequence). V lost 4 bases to trimming and J lost 2 bases, with 10 bases between them. This chain's CDR3 is CASSSREPTDTQYF. In nucleotides, the CDR3 is TGTGCCAGCAGTTCACGGGAACCCACAGATACGCAGTATTTT.

V is TRBV10-3 and J is TRBJ2-5, with a possible D match to TRBD2 (5 bases). Germline V CDR1 and CDR2: ENHRY, SYGVKD. V was cut by 2 bases and J by 0 bases, with 10 bases left in between. This CDR3 is built from 15 residues. The CDR3 region has the DNA TGTGCCATCAGTGAGGGAGCGGACTACCAAGAGACCCAGTACTTC. Its translation: CAISEGADYQETQYF.